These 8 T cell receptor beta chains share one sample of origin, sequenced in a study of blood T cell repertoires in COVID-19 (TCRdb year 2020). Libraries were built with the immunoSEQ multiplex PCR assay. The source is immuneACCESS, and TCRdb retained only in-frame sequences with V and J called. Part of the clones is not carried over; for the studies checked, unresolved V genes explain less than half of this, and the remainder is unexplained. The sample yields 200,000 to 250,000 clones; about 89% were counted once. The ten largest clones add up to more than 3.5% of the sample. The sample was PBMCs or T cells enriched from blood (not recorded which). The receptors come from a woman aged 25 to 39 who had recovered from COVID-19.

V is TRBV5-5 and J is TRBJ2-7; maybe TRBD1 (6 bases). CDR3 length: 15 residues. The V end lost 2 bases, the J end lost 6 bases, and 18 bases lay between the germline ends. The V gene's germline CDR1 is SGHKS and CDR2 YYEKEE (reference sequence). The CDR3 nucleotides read TGTGCCAGCAGCTTAAGGGACACAGTTTTTCTCGAGCAGTACTTC. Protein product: CASSLRDTVFLEQYF.

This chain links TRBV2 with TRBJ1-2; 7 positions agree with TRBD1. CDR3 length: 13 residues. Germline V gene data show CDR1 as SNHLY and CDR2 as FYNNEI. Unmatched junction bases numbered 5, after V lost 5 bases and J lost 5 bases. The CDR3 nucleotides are TGTGCCAGCAGTCTTGACAGGGCGTATGGCTACACCTTC. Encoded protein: CASSLDRAYGYTF. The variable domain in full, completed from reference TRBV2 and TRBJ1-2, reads EPEVTQTPSHQVTQMGQEVILRCVPISNHLYFYWYRQILGQKVEFLVSFYNNEISEKSEIFDDQFSVERPDGSNFTLKIRSTKLEDSAMYFCASSLDRAYGYTFGSGTRLTVV.

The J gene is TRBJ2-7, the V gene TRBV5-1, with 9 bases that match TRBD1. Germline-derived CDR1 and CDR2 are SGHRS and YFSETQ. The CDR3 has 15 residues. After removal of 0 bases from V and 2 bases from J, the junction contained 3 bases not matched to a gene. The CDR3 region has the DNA TGCGCCAGCAGCTTGGAGGGACAGGGCCCCTACGAGCAGTACTTC. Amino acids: CASSLEGQGPYEQYF.

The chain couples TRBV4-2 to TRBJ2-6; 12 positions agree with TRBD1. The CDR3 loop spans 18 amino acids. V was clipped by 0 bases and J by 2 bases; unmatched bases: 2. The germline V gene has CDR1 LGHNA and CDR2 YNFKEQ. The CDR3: CASSQEGQGATGANVLTF. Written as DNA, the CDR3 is TGTGCCAGCAGCCAAGAGGGACAGGGGGCGACTGGGGCCAACGTCCTGACTTTC.

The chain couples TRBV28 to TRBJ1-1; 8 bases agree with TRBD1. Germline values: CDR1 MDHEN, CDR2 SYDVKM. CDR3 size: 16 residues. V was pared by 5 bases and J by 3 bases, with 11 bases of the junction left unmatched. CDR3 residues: CASSAWTGLGDTEAFF. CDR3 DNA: TGTGCCAGCAGTGCCTGGACAGGGCTAGGAGACACTGAAGCTTTCTTT.

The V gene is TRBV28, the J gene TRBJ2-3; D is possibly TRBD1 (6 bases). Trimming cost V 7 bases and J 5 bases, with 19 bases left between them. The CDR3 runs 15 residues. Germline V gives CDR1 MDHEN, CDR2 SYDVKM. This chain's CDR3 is CASTPPDRGGDTQYF. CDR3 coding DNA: TGTGCCAGCACCCCCCCTGACAGAGGGGGAGATACGCAGTATTTT.

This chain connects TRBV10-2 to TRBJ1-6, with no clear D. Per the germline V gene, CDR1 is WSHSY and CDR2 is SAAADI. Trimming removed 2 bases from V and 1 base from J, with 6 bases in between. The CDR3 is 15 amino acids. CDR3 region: CASSEEVSYNSPLHF. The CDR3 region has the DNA TGCGCCAGCAGTGAGGAGGTTTCCTATAATTCACCCCTCCACTTT.

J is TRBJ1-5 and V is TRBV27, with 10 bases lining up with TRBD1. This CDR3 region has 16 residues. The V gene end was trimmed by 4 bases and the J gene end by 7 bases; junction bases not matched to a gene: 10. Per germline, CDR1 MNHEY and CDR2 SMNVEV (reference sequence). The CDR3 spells CASSSTGDRGSQPQHF. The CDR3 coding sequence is TGTGCCAGCAGTTCCACGGGGGACAGGGGTAGCCAGCCCCAGCATTTT.